The next 2 T cell receptor beta chains were all read from a single sample in a study of response to subunit inactivated influenza vaccine. TCRdb re-analysed the RT-PCR reads in MiXCR, keeping a single row per CDR3 protein. The sample holds about 530,000 distinct CDR3 sequences, around 13% seen once. Material: PBMCs from blood, obtained about 40 days after vaccination. These receptors all come from a man between 50 and 59 years old who received an inactivated influenza vaccine.

V is TRBV5-1 and J is TRBJ2-3; D remains ambiguous. With 1 base removed from V and 0 bases from J, the gap between germline ends came to 6 bases. The CDR3 loop spans 14 amino acids. CDR1 and CDR2 from the germline V gene are SGHRS and YFSETQ. The CDR3 nucleotides read TGCGCCAGCAGCTTGTATCAGAGCACAGATACGCAGTATTTT. Translation: CASSLYQSTDTQYF.

The rearrangement links TRBV29-1 to TRBJ2-1; D might be TRBD2 (6 bases). The V end lost 2 bases, the J end lost 0 bases, and 14 bases lay between the germline ends. The germline gives CDR1 SQVTM, CDR2 ANQGSEA. The CDR3 is made up of 16 amino acids. Here the CDR3 DNA reads TGCAGCGTTGAATTGCGTGCGGGACCCTCCTACAATGAGCAGTTCTTC. Translated, it gives CSVELRAGPSYNEQFF.